Following are 21 T cell receptor beta chains from one sample sequenced in a study of OX40 agonist ivuxolimab in advanced cancers. Measured with immunoSEQ multiplex PCR; TCRdb has only the in-frame clones, and not every one. The sample contains under 100,000 clones, approximately 87% of which appear only once. Sequenced here: CD4+ or CD8+ T cells sorted from blood, sampled in a trial of the OX40 agonist ivuxolimab. These receptors all come from an adult with an advanced solid tumor such as melanoma, head and neck, liver or kidney cancer.

The genes are TRBV19 and TRBJ2-5; 8 positions agree with TRBD1. V was clipped by 4 bases and J by 4 bases; unmatched bases: 17. Germline-derived CDR1 and CDR2 are LNHDA and SQIVND (reference sequence). The length of the CDR3 is 18 residues. DNA for the CDR3: TGTGCCAGTAGTACGAACGACTTGGACAGGGTGTTTCGAGAGACCCAGTACTTC. Its protein is CASSTNDLDRVFRETQYF.

The chain carries TRBV19 and TRBJ1-5; D call uncertain. Between the trimmed V and J ends, which lost 7 bases and 0 bases, there was a span of 7 bases. Germline loops: CDR1 LNHDA, CDR2 SQIVND (reference sequence). CDR3 length: 13 amino acids. CDR3 protein: CASTLNSNQPQHF. The CDR3, as DNA: TGTGCCAGTACCCTAAATAGCAATCAGCCCCAGCATTTT.

This sequence joins TRBV5-1 and TRBJ2-4; 7 bases agree with TRBD1. The CDR3 contains 14 residues. V was clipped by 6 bases and J by 1 base; unmatched bases: 4. Germline CDR1 and CDR2: SGHRS and YFSETQ. The CDR3 reads CASKQQGAKNIQYF. In DNA, the CDR3 is TGCGCCAGCAAACAACAGGGGGCCAAAAACATTCAGTACTTC.

The V and J genes are TRBV2 and TRBJ1-6; TRBD1 is a possible D gene (6 bases). CDR1 is SNHLY, CDR2 FYNNEI, per germline. The ends were cut back, 6 bases at V and 0 bases at J, with 12 bases in the middle. The CDR3 sequence is 16 residues long. The CDR3, as DNA: TGTGCCAGCAGGTCTACAGGGAGCTCCTATAATTCACCCCTCCACTTT. It codes for CASRSTGSSYNSPLHF.

This CDR3 is CASSEYKGREEQFF. The CDR3 DNA is TGTGCCAGCAGTGAATATAAGGGGCGAGAGGAGCAGTTCTTC. The chain recombines TRBV25-1 with TRBJ2-1; possibly TRBD1 for D (5 bases). Germline CDR1 is MGHDK and CDR2 is SYGVNS. The CDR3 runs to 14 residues. V lost 0 bases and J 10 bases, leaving 13 bases between the germline ends.

This clone was observed a few times. The V call is TRBV11-1, the J call TRBJ2-4; 9 bases agree with TRBD1. The CDR3 contains 16 residues. V dropped 1 base and J dropped 5; count of bases not matched to a gene: 6. Per the germline V gene, CDR1 is SGHAT and CDR2 is FQDESV (reference sequence). This CDR3 is CASSLDPGQGQNIQYF. Here the CDR3 DNA reads TGTGCCAGCAGCTTAGATCCGGGACAGGGCCAAAACATTCAGTACTTC.

This chain uses TRBV5-8 with TRBJ1-3, with D maybe TRBD1 (5 bases). Germline V gives CDR1 SGHTS, CDR2 YDEGEE. The V and J ends lost 3 bases and 1 base respectively, with 11 bases between them. The CDR3 sequence is 15 residues long. The CDR3 sequence: CASSWDRGSGNTIYF. The CDR3 region has the DNA TGTGCCAGCAGCTGGGACCGAGGGTCTGGAAACACCATATATTTT.

The chain uses TRBV7-2 and TRBJ1-4; 8 bases are shared with TRBD1. V trimming: 5 bases; J trimming: 0 bases; junction bases outside the gene matches: 5. There are 16 residues in the CDR3. Germline V gene lookup returns CDR1 SGHTA and CDR2 FQGNSA. The DNA for the CDR3 is TGTGCCAGCAGCAGGGGACAGGCTGCAACTAATGAAAAACTGTTTTTT. This translates into CASSRGQAATNEKLFF.

This clone was seen a handful of times. The chain employs TRBV18 and TRBJ2-7; the D gene is possibly TRBD2 (5 bases). V lost 3 bases and J 3 bases, leaving 15 bases between the germline ends. Germline loops: CDR1 KGHSH, CDR2 LQKENI. The CDR3 runs 15 residues. This CDR3 reads CASSPDRDRSYEQYF. The CDR3 nucleotides read TGTGCCAGCTCACCGGACCGGGATAGGAGCTACGAGCAGTACTTC.

V and J are TRBV14 and TRBJ1-1, with D maybe TRBD1 (6 bases). This CDR3 contains 13 residues. Germline V gene data show CDR1 as SGHDN and CDR2 as FVKESK. V gave up 4 bases and J gave up 1 base, with 7 bases separating them. The CDR3 protein is CASSRQENTEAFF. CDR3 in DNA: TGTGCCAGCAGCCGACAGGAGAACACTGAAGCTTTCTTT.

The chain is built from TRBV5-4 and TRBJ1-2; D is unresolved. Germline V gives CDR1 SGHNT, CDR2 YYREEE (reference sequence). The CDR3 consists of 13 residues. V was cut by 4 bases and J by 4 bases, with 11 bases left in between. CDR3 bases: TGTGCCAGCAGCCAGGAAGTTTCCTATGGCTACACCTTC. Protein sequence: CASSQEVSYGYTF.

This chain connects TRBV10-3 to TRBJ2-5; 10 nucleotides agree with TRBD2. Trimming at V came to 0 bases and at J to 0 bases, leaving 1 base not matched to a gene. The germline V gene encodes CDR1 ENHRY and CDR2 SYGVKD. The CDR3 spans 16 residues. CDR3 amino acids: CAISESLAGDQETQYF. In DNA form, the CDR3 reads TGTGCCATCAGTGAGTCCCTAGCGGGGGACCAAGAGACCCAGTACTTC.

The chain recombines TRBV19 with TRBJ1-2, with 10 nucleotides matching TRBD1. This CDR3 contains 15 residues. The V and J ends lost 6 bases and 6 bases, in that order; junction bases with no gene match: 10. Looked up from germline, CDR1 is LNHDA and CDR2 is SQIVND (reference sequence). The CDR3 is CASSYSRDRGNGYTF. In DNA, the CDR3 is TGTGCCAGTAGCTATTCCCGGGACAGGGGCAATGGCTACACCTTC.

The rearrangement uses TRBV5-1 and TRBJ1-1, with D perhaps TRBD1 (6 bases). Germline V gene lookup returns CDR1 SGHRS and CDR2 YFSETQ. Trimming shortened V by 6 bases and J by 4 bases, and 13 bases separated the two germline ends. The CDR3 loop spans 13 amino acids. Written as DNA, the CDR3 is TGCGCCAGCAAACTTGAGGGGGGCACTGAAGCTTTCTTT. It codes for CASKLEGGTEAFF.

This clone was recorded only once. The gene calls are TRBV19 and TRBJ1-3; maybe TRBD1 (5 bases). V was clipped by 3 bases and J by 4 bases, with 13 bases between them. The CDR3 runs to 15 residues. The germline V gene has CDR1 LNHDA and CDR2 SQIVND (reference sequence). Here the CDR3 reads CASSMKKGRGNTIYF. The CDR3 nucleotides are TGTGCCAGTAGTATGAAAAAGGGGCGAGGAAACACCATATATTTT.

The rearrangement links TRBV19 to TRBJ1-5; D is uncertain. The CDR3 extends over 11 amino acids. Trimming left V 4 bases short and J 10 bases short, with 8 bases between. The germline CDR1 and CDR2 sequences are LNHDA and SQIVND (reference sequence). In nucleotides, the CDR3 is TGTGCCAGTAGTACCCCCGGACCCCAGCATTTT. It translates to CASSTPGPQHF.

V usage is TRBV19 and J usage is TRBJ1-2; D remains unclear. CDR3 size: 13 residues. With 3 bases removed from V and 5 bases from J, the gap between germline ends came to 10 bases. CDR1 is LNHDA, CDR2 SQIVND, per germline (reference sequence). The CDR3 spells CASSMSGQYGYTF. The DNA for the CDR3 is TGTGCCAGTAGTATGTCCGGGCAGTATGGCTACACCTTC.

This clone has just a few counts. V is TRBV7-9 and J is TRBJ1-2; tentatively, D is TRBD1 (5 bases). In germline, CDR1 is SEHNR, CDR2 FQNEAQ (reference sequence). This CDR3 spans 14 amino acids. Trimming removed 4 bases at V and 4 bases at J, with 13 bases between. The CDR3 reads CASSSGGSSYGYTF. The CDR3 DNA reads as TGTGCCAGCAGCTCGGGGGGTAGCTCCTATGGCTACACCTTC.

The chain has TRBV6-6 and TRBJ2-2; TRBD2 matches at 8 bases. The CDR3 runs 15 residues. Per germline, CDR1 MNHNY and CDR2 SVGAGI (reference sequence). V lost 7 bases and J lost 3; bases outside the gene matches: 7. CDR3: CASMGGGGYTGELFF. The CDR3 DNA is TGTGCCAGCATGGGCGGCGGGGGGTACACCGGGGAGCTGTTTTTT.

This chain links TRBV6-5 with TRBJ2-5; D ambiguous. The J call is doubtful: the DNA matches TRBJ2-7 better. The CDR3 runs to 15 residues. From germline, CDR1 is MNHEY and CDR2 SVGAGI. CDR3 sequence: CASSYSGRTLDEQYF. CDR3 nucleotide sequence: TGTGCCAGCAGTTACTCGGGCCGAACTCTGGACGAGCAGTACTTC.

This chain links TRBV6-4 with TRBJ2-7; TRBD1 matches at 8 bases. There are 14 residues in the CDR3. Unmatched junction bases numbered 4, after V lost 6 bases and J lost 0 bases. In germline, CDR1 is MRHNA, CDR2 SNTAGT. The CDR3 loop reads CASSRDRGSYEQYF. CDR3 bases: TGTGCCAGCAGCCGAGACAGGGGCTCCTACGAGCAGTACTTC.